The T cell receptor (beta chain) under discussion was sequenced for a study of CD8 T cells in ankylosing spondylitis. Study-wide results and caveats: CD8+ cells made up the disease-linked clones, which were relatively rare in peripheral blood. Clones tied to disease were said to be significantly enriched in matched ankylosing spondylitis synovial fluid. A TCR beta motif made of fewer than 10 highly homologous variants seemed typical of ankylosing spondylitis blood.

This clonotype showed up many times. The antigen is unknown. TCRdb recomputed calls from the 5' RACE reads with MiXCR, one row per CDR3 protein. The sample lists roughly 230,000 distinct CDR3 sequences; about 10% were seen once. This CDR3 has 14 amino acids. The V gene's germline CDR1 is SQVTM and CDR2 ANQGSEA. V was clipped by 1 base and J by 0 bases, with 7 bases between them. The gene calls are TRBV29-1 and TRBJ2-1, with D uncertain. Sequenced: blood, either unsorted or a sorted T cell fraction (not recorded which). This TCR derives from a male donor with ankylosing spondylitis or in good health (not recorded which). CDR3 residues: CSVEGTSSYNEQFF. The CDR3 coding sequence is TGCAGCGTTGAAGGCACAAGCTCCTACAATGAGCAGTTCTTC.